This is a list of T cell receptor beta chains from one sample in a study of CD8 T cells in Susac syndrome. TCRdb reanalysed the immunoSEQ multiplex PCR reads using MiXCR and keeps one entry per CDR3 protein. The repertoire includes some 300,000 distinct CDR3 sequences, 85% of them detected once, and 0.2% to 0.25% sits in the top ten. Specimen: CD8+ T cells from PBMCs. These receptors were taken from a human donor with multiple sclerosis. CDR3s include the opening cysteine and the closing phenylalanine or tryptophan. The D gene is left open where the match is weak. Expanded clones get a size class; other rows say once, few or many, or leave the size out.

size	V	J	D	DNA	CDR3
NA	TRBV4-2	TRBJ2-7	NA	TGTGCCAGCAGCCCAGCTTCGGGAGTAATCGACGAGCAGTACTTC	CASSPASGVIDEQYF
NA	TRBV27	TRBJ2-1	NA	TGTGCCAGCAGTTTTCGCGGGATGACCCATAATGAGCAGTTCTTC	CASSFRGMTHNEQFF
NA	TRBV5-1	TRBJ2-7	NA	TGCGCCAGCAGCCTTCGGAATTCCTACGAGCAGTACTTC	CASSLRNSYEQYF
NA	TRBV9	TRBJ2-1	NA	TGTGCCAGCAGCGTAGAGGGTGTTGGATACAATGAGCAGTTCTTC	CASSVEGVGYNEQFF
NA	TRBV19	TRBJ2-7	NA	TGTGCCAGTAACCCCGGCGGGGGCGATTACCAGTACTTC	CASNPGGGDYQYF
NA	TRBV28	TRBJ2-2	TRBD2	TGTGCCAGCAGTTGGAACCCCGGGACTAGCGGTAACGGGGAGCTGTTTTTT	CASSWNPGTSGNGELFF
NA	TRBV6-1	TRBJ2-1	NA	TGTGCCAGCAGCTTAAGCCTACTCGGACGGAGCTCCTACAATGAGCAGTTCTTC	CASSLSLLGRSSYNEQFF
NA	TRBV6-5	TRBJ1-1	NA	TGTGCCAGCAGTTACTCTGGGGGCCGCACTGAAGCTTTCTTT	CASSYSGGRTEAFF
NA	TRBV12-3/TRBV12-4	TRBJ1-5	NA	TGTGCCAGCAGTTCAGACGGACAAAATCAGCCCCAGCATTTT	CASSSDGQNQPQHF
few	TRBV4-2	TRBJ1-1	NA	TGTGCCAGCAGCCCCCCCGGAGGGGTGTGGACTGAAGCTTTCTTT	CASSPPGGVWTEAFF
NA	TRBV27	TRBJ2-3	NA	TGTGCCAGCAGTCCGGCGGCGCGGATCCGCACAGATACGCAGTATTTT	CASSPAARIRTDTQYF
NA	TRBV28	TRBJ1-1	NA	TGTGCCAGCAGTCGGGACTGGGGGGACACTGAAGCTTTCTTT	CASSRDWGDTEAFF
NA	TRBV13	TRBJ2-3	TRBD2	TGTGCCAGCAGCTTAGCGGGAGGGCCGTTAGATACGCAGTATTTT	CASSLAGGPLDTQYF
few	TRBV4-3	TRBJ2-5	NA	TGCGCCAGCAGCCAAGCTACAGGGTTTTCAGAGACCCAGTACTTC	CASSQATGFSETQYF
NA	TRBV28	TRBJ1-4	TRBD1	TGTGCCAGCGGGCACAGGGGAATGGGCACTAATGAAAAACTGTTTTTT	CASGHRGMGTNEKLFF
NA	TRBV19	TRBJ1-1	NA	TGTGCCAGTCATCTCGTCGGGGTAACTGAAGCTTTCTTT	CASHLVGVTEAFF
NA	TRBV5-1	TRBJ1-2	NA	TGCGCCAGCAGCTGGGGGGTATTCTATGGCTACACCTTC	CASSWGVFYGYTF
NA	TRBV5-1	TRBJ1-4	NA	TGCGCCAGCAGCTCCACCGGACACCTCAATGAAAAACTGTTTTTT	CASSSTGHLNEKLFF
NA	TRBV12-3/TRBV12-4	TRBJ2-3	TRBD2	TGTGCCAGCACGAGACTAGCGGGGTCAGATACGCAGTATTTT	CASTRLAGSDTQYF
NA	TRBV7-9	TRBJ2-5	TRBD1	TGTGCCAGCAGGCAGACAGGGAATCAAGAGACCCAGTACTTC	CASRQTGNQETQYF